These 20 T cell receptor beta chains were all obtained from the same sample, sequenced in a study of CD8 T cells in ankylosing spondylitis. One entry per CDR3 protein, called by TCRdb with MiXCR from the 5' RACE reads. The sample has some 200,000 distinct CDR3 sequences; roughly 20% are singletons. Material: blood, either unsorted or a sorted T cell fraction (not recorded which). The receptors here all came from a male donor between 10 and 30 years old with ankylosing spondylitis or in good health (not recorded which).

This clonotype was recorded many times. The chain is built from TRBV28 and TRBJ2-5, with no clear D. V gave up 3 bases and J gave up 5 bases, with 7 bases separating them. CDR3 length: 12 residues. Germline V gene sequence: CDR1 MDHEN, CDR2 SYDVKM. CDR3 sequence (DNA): TGTGCCAGCAGTTTCGGTTACGAGACCCAGTACTTC. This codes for CASSFGYETQYF.

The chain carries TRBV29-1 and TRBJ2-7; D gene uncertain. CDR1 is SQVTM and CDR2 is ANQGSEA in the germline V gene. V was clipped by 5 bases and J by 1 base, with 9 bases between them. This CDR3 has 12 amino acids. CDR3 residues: CSVLGTSYEQYF. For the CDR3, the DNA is TGCAGCGTTTTGGGCACATCCTACGAGCAGTACTTC.

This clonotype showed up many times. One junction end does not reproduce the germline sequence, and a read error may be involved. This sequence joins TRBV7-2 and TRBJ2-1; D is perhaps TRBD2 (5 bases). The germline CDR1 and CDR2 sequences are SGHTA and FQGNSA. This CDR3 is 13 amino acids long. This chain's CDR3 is CASSVTDSNKQFF. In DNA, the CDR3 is TGTGCCAGCAGCGTTACGGACTCCAATAAGCAGTTCTTC.

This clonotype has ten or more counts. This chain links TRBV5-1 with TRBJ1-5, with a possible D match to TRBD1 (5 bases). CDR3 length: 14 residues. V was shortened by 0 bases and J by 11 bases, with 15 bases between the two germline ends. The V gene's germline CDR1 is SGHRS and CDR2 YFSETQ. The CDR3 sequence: CASSLAGGVEAQHF. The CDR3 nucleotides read TGCGCCAGCAGCTTGGCGGGGGGGGTGGAAGCCCAGCATTTT.

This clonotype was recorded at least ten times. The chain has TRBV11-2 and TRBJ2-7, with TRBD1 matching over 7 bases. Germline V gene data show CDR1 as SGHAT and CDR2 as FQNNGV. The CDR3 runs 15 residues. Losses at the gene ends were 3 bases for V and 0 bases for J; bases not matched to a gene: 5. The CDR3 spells CASSLRTGLSYEQYV. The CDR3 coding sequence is TGTGCCAGCAGCTTGCGGACAGGCCTCTCCTACGAGCAGTACGTC.

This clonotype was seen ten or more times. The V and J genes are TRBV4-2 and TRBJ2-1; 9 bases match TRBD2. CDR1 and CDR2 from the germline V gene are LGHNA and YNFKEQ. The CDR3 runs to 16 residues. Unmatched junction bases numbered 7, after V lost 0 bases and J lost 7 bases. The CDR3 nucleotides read TGTGCCAGCAGCCAAGATTCCAGCGGGAGGTGGAATGAGCAGTTCTTC. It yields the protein CASSQDSSGRWNEQFF.

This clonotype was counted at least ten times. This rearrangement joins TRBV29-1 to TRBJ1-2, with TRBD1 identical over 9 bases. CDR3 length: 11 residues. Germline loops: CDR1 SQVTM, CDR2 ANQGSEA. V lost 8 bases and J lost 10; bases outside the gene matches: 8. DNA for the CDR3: TGCAGCTGTACAGGGGGCGCCTCCTACACCTTC. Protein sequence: CSCTGGASYTF.

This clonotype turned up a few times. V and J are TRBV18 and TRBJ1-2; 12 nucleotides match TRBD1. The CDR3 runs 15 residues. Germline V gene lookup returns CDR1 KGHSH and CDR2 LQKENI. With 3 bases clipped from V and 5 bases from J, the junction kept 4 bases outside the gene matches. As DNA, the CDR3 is TGTGCCAGCTCACCGGGACAGGGGGCTTTTTATGGCTACACCTTC. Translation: CASSPGQGAFYGYTF.

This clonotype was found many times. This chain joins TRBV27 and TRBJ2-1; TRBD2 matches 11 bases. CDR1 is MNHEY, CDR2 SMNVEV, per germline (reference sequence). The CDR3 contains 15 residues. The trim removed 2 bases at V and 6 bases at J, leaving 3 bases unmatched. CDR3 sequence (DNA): TGTGCCAGCAGTTTACTAGCGGGAGGAGCCAATGAGCAGTTCTTC. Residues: CASSLLAGGANEQFF.

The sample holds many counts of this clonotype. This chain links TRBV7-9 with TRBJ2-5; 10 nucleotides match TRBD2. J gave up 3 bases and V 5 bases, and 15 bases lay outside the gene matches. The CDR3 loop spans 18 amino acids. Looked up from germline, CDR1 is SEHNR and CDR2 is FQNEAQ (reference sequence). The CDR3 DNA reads TGTGCCAGCAGCCCCCCGGCGTCTAGCGGGAGAAAAGAAGAGACCCAGTACTTC. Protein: CASSPPASSGRKEETQYF.

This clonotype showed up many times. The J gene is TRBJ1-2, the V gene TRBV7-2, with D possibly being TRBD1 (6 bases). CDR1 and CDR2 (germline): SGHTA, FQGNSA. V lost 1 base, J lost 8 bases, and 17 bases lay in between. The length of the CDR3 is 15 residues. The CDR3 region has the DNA TGTGCCAGCAGCTTAGGGGGGCACAGGGTCATAGGCTACACCTTC. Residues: CASSLGGHRVIGYTF.

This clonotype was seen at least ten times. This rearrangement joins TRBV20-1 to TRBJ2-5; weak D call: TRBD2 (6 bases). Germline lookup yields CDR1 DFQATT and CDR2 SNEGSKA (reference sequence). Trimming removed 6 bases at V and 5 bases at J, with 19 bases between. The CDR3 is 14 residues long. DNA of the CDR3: TGCAGTGCCAGAACCGTGGCGGGATTGGAGACCCAGTACTTC. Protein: CSARTVAGLETQYF.

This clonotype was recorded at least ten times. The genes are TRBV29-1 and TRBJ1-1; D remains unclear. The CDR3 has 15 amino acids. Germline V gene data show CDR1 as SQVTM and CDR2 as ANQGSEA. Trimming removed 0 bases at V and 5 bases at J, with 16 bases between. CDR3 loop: CSVEETVTLRTEAFF. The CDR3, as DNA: TGCAGCGTTGAAGAGACGGTCACCTTGAGGACTGAAGCTTTCTTT.

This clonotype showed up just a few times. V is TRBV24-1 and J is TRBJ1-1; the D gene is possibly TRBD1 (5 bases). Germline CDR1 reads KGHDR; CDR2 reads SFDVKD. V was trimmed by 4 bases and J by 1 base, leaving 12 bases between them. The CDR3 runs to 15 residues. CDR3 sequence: CATSDGGTENTEAFF. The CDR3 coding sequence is TGTGCCACCAGTGACGGAGGGACGGAGAACACTGAAGCTTTCTTT.

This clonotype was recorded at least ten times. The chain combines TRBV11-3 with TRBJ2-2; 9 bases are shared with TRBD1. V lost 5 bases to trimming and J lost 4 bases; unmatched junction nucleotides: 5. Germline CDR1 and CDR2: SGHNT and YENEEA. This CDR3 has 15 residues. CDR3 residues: CASSRGTGITGELFF. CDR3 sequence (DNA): TGTGCCAGCAGCCGAGGGACAGGGATCACCGGGGAGCTGTTTTTT.

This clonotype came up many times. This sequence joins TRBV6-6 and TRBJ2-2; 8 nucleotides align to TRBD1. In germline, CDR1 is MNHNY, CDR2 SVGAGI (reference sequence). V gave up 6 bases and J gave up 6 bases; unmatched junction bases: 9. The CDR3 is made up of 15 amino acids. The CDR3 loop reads CASSPLTGVAGELFF. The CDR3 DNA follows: TGTGCCAGCAGCCCACTGACAGGGGTGGCCGGGGAGCTGTTTTTT.

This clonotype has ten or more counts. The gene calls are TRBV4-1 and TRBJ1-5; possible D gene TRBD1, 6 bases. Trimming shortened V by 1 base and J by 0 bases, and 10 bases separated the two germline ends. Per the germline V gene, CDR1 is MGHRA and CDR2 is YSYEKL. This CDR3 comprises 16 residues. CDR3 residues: CASSQGRTASNQPQHF. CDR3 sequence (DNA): TGCGCCAGCAGCCAAGGGAGGACAGCTAGCAATCAGCCCCAGCATTTT.

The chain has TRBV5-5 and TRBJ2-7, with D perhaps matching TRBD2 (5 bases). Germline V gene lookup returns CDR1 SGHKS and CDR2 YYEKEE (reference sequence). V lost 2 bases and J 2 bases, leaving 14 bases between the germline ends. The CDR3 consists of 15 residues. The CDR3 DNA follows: TGTGCCAGCAGCTTTGAGGGAATGACAACCTACGAGCAGTACTTC. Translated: CASSFEGMTTYEQYF.

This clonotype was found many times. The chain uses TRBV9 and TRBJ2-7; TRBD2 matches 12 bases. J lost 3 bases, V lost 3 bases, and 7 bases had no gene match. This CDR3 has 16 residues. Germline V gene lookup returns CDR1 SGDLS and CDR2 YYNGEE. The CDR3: CASSDGPGLAGYEQYF. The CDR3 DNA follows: TGTGCCAGCAGCGATGGTCCGGGACTAGCGGGCTACGAGCAGTACTTC.

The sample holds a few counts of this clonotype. The CDR3 sequence: CASSLPSGGYNEQFF. The CDR3 DNA is TGTGCCAGCAGCCTCCCTAGCGGGGGTTACAATGAGCAGTTCTTC. The chain recombines TRBV11-3 with TRBJ2-1; 10 positions match TRBD2. The CDR3 totals 15 residues. The V segment lost 5 bases and the J segment 4 bases; nucleotides outside the gene matches: 5. Germline V CDR1 and CDR2: SGHNT, YENEEA. The full variable domain, in which reference TRBV11-3 and TRBJ2-1 provide the parts outside the CDR3, is EAGVVQSPRYKIIEKKQPVAFWCNPISGHNTLYWYLQNLGQGPELLIRYENEEAVDDSQLPKDRFSAERLKGVDSTLKIQPAELGDSAVYLCASSLPSGGYNEQFFGPGTRLTVL.